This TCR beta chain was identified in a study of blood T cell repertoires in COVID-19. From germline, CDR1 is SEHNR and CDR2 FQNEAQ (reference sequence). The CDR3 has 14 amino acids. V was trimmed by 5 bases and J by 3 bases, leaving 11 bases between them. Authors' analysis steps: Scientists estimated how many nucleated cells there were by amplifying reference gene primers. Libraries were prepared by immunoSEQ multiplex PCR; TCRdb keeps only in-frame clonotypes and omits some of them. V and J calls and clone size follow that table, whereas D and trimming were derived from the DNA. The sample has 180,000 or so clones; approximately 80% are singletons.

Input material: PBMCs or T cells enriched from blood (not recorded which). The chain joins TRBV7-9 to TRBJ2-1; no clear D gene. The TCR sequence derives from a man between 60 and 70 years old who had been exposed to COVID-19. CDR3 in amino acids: CASSQVSVYNEQFF. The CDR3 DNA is TGTGCCAGCAGCCAAGTGTCGGTCTACAATGAGCAGTTCTTC.